Below, 2 T cell receptor beta chains from the same sample are listed, as sequenced in a study of cytomegalovirus exposure and HLA in healthy donors. The study ran its PCR with 60 Vbeta and 13 Jbeta primers. TCRdb keeps only in-frame clones here, not all; method: immunoSEQ multiplex PCR. The sample includes around 150,000 clones, 79% of them seen just once. Input material: PBMCs. These receptors were taken from a man in his fifties or sixties in good health and CMV-seropositive.

This chain's CDR3 is CASGLVGVWGPGYTF. The CDR3 DNA follows: TGTGCTAGTGGTTTGGTAGGTGTGTGGGGCCCTGGCTACACCTTC. The chain has TRBV12-5 and TRBJ1-2; TRBD1 might be the D (5 bases). The CDR3 is 15 amino acids. V was shortened by 0 bases and J by 7 bases, with 15 bases between the two germline ends. The germline V gene encodes CDR1 LGHNT and CDR2 FRNRAP. The variable domain in full, with the rest retrieved from reference TRBV12-5 and TRBJ1-2, is DARVTQTPRHKVTEMGQEVTMRCQPILGHNTVFWYRQTMMQGLELLAYFRNRAPLDDSGMPKDRFSAEMPDATLATLKIQPSEPRDSAVYFCASGLVGVWGPGYTFGSGTRLTVV.

The rearrangement joins TRBV18 to TRBJ2-7; D not certain. Trimming left V 7 bases short and J 1 base short, with 11 bases between. CDR3 length: 13 residues. CDR1 is KGHSH and CDR2 is LQKENI in the germline V gene. This CDR3 is CASWVTGSYEQYF. CDR3 sequence (DNA): TGTGCCAGCTGGGTGACTGGTTCCTACGAGCAGTACTTC.